One and the same sample provided the 28 T cell receptor beta chains below, sequenced in a study of identical twins. TCRdb processed the 5' RACE reads anew with MiXCR; each CDR3 protein has one entry. The repertoire holds 17,000 or so distinct CDR3 sequences, with 55% to 75% as singletons. The sample was memory (CD45RO+) T cells sorted from blood. The source of these receptors is a woman aged 18-29 years in good health. This table probably holds off-target reads from a library built for another chain.

In the case of this clonotype: The junction departs from the called germline gene at one end, perhaps through a read error. This chain links TRBV6-1 with TRBJ2-5; possibly TRBD2 for D (6 bases). Germline values: CDR1 MNHNS, CDR2 SASEGT. CDR3 length: 13 residues. CDR3 nucleotide sequence: TGTGCCATCAGTGAAGCGGGCCCAGAGACCCAGTACTTC. It is translated as CAISEAGPETQYF.

This clonotype showed up just once. This chain links TRBV7-3 with TRBJ2-5; 11 nucleotides align to TRBD1. Germline V gene sequence: CDR1 SGHTA, CDR2 FQGTGA. The V gene end was trimmed by 5 bases and the J gene end by 4 bases; junction bases not matched to a gene: 9. The CDR3 has 16 amino acids. The CDR3 here is CASSKGQGDGLETQYF. The CDR3 DNA sequence: TGTGCCAGCAGCAAGGGACAGGGGGACGGTTTAGAGACCCAGTACTTC.

The table lists this clonotype with a count of one. The chain is built from TRBV2 and TRBJ2-1; D not resolved. Trimming took 8 bases from V and 5 from J, leaving 16 bases between them. The CDR3 has 14 residues. Germline assignment: CDR1 SNHLY and CDR2 FYNNEI. The CDR3 sequence: CASQSLAQNNEQFF. The CDR3 DNA is TGTGCCAGCCAATCACTCGCCCAAAACAATGAGCAGTTCTTC.

This clonotype has only a few counts. The CDR3 protein is CSAPPQGKSEKLFF. CDR3 nucleotides: TGCAGTGCTCCCCCGCAGGGGAAATCTGAAAAACTGTTTTTT. The V call is TRBV20-1, the J call TRBJ1-4; possible D gene TRBD1, 6 bases. With 5 bases removed from V and 7 bases from J, the gap between germline ends came to 17 bases. The germline gives CDR1 DFQATT, CDR2 SNEGSKA (reference sequence). The CDR3 runs to 14 residues.

The rearrangement uses TRBV29-1 and TRBJ2-1; D assignment may be TRBD1 or TRBD2 (6 bases each). Per germline, CDR1 SQVTM and CDR2 ANQGSEA. V was clipped by 3 bases and J by 9 bases, with 9 bases between them. This CDR3 region has 11 residues. In DNA form, the CDR3 reads TGCAGCGTTGACGAGGGGGGTGAGCAGTTCTTC. Its translation: CSVDEGGEQFF.

V gene TRBV5-1 combines with J gene TRBJ2-7, with 10 bases fitting TRBD2. V lost 0 bases and J lost 3; bases outside the gene matches: 6. The V gene's germline CDR1 is SGHRS and CDR2 YFSETQ. This CDR3 region has 16 residues. DNA of the CDR3: TGCGCCAGCAGCTTGGAAGGGACTAGCGCTTACTACGAGCAGTACTTC. Translation gives CASSLEGTSAYYEQYF.

This clonotype was observed a few times. The chain is built from TRBV7-9 and TRBJ2-7; 10 bases align to TRBD2. The V gene's germline CDR1 is SEHNR and CDR2 FQNEAQ (reference sequence). Trimming removed 3 bases from V and 2 bases from J; junction bases left unmatched: 7. CDR3 length: 16 residues. Written as DNA, the CDR3 is TGTGCCAGCAGCTTCGACAGCGGGGGGGTGACCTACGAGCAGTACTTC. Its protein product is CASSFDSGGVTYEQYF.

The J gene is TRBJ1-1, the V gene TRBV2; 12 positions match TRBD1. Trimming at V came to 4 bases and at J to 10 bases, leaving 7 bases not matched to a gene. CDR3 length equals 14 residues. Germline loops: CDR1 SNHLY, CDR2 FYNNEI. CDR3: CASSVGDRGLGAFF. The CDR3 DNA reads as TGTGCCAGCAGTGTCGGGGACAGGGGGCTTGGAGCTTTCTTT.

In this sample, this clonotype turned up a few times. The rearrangement joins TRBV7-6 to TRBJ2-7; D perhaps matches TRBD1 (6 bases). CDR1 and CDR2 from the germline V gene are SGHVS and FNYEAQ. The CDR3 contains 13 residues. Trimming removed 5 bases from V and 7 bases from J, with 15 bases in between. The CDR3 nucleotides read TGTGCCAGCAGCCAGGGGACAACGGGAGAGCAGTACTTC. This translates into CASSQGTTGEQYF.

This clonotype occurred a few times. The chain uses TRBV20-1 and TRBJ2-5; D possibly matches TRBD1 or TRBD2 (5 bases each). This CDR3 spans 13 amino acids. Germline V gene sequence: CDR1 DFQATT, CDR2 SNEGSKA (reference sequence). The ends were cut back, 5 bases at V and 0 bases at J, with 10 bases in the middle. CDR3 sequence: CSAAGTYQETQYF. The CDR3 DNA sequence: TGCAGTGCTGCCGGGACGTACCAAGAGACCCAGTACTTC.

This chain uses TRBV7-2 with TRBJ2-5; perhaps TRBD1 as D (6 bases). V lost 4 bases and J lost 7, with 16 bases in between. CDR1 and CDR2 from the germline V gene are SGHTA and FQGNSA. The CDR3 is made up of 14 amino acids. This CDR3 is CASSWAAGVRTQYF. The CDR3 nucleotides read TGTGCCAGCAGCTGGGCGGCAGGGGTCAGGACCCAGTACTTC.

The rearrangement links TRBV7-9 to TRBJ2-1, with TRBD2 matching over 8 bases. The germline V gene encodes CDR1 SEHNR and CDR2 FQNEAQ (reference sequence). The CDR3 has 16 amino acids. Trimming at V came to 4 bases and at J to 7 bases, leaving 12 bases not matched to a gene. As DNA, the CDR3 is TGTGCCAGCAGCTCCCCCCCAGCGGGAGCACTAAATGAGCAGTTCTTC. Translation gives CASSSPPAGALNEQFF.

V and J are TRBV28 and TRBJ2-7; D ambiguous. The V end was cut by 6 bases, the J end by 9 bases, with 18 bases between. This CDR3 comprises 13 residues. CDR1 MDHEN and CDR2 SYDVKM come from the germline V gene. The CDR3 here is CASSQPGAPRQYF. In DNA form, the CDR3 reads TGTGCCAGCAGCCAACCCGGCGCTCCCCGGCAGTACTTC.

The J gene is TRBJ2-7, the V gene TRBV20-1; D call uncertain. Germline CDR1 and CDR2: DFQATT and SNEGSKA (reference sequence). V lost 7 bases, J lost 4 bases, and 11 bases lay in between. CDR3 length equals 11 residues. The DNA of the CDR3 is TGCAGTGTAGGTGTCGCGTACGAGCAGTACTTC. Amino acid sequence: CSVGVAYEQYF.

The CDR3 loop reads CASSEARLYEQYF. In DNA form, the CDR3 reads TGTGCCAGCAGTGAAGCACGCTTGTACGAGCAGTACTTC. V is TRBV2 and J is TRBJ2-7; D gene unclear. The CDR3 contains 13 residues. The germline V gene has CDR1 SNHLY and CDR2 FYNNEI. Trimming pared 0 bases from V and 4 bases from J, leaving 7 bases between.

This clonotype was observed a few times. V gene TRBV2 combines with J gene TRBJ2-5, with no clear D. V was trimmed by 7 bases and J by 5 bases, leaving 5 bases between them. The CDR3 has 10 amino acids. Germline CDR1 and CDR2: SNHLY and FYNNEI. CDR3 in DNA: TGTGCCAGCAAGGCGGAGACCCAGTACTTC. Translation gives CASKAETQYF.

The chain combines TRBV20-1 with TRBJ2-6; the match to TRBD1 covers 9 bases. The trim removed 6 bases at V and 5 bases at J, leaving 5 bases unmatched. CDR3 length: 14 residues. Germline loops: CDR1 DFQATT, CDR2 SNEGSKA (reference sequence). The CDR3 is CSARTGERANVLTF. In DNA, the CDR3 is TGCAGTGCAAGGACAGGGGAAAGGGCCAACGTCCTGACTTTC.

V gene TRBV11-3 combines with J gene TRBJ2-1, with D unresolved. The CDR3 runs to 16 residues. CDR1 is SGHNT and CDR2 is YENEEA in the germline V gene. V was clipped by 5 bases and J by 0 bases, with 14 bases between them. The CDR3 protein is CASSLRTASSYNEQFF. CDR3 nucleotide sequence: TGTGCCAGCAGCCTCAGGACGGCTAGCTCCTACAATGAGCAGTTCTTC.

The table lists this clonotype with a few counts. The chain carries TRBV20-1 and TRBJ2-7; 10 bases align to TRBD1. Germline V lookup: CDR1 DFQATT, CDR2 SNEGSKA (reference sequence). This CDR3 spans 15 amino acids. Trimming took 5 bases from V and 2 from J; bases not matched to a gene: 9. DNA of the CDR3: TGCAGTGCTCCTAATTCCGGGACAGGGGCCTACGAGCAGTACTTC. Its translation is CSAPNSGTGAYEQYF.

The chain combines TRBV18 with TRBJ1-1; D not resolved. This CDR3 contains 15 residues. Germline V gene lookup returns CDR1 KGHSH and CDR2 LQKENI. Between the trimmed V and J ends, which lost 3 bases and 0 bases, there was a span of 11 bases. CDR3 sequence (DNA): TGTGCCAGCTCACCCTCTGTGCAGTTGAACACTGAAGCTTTCTTT. Encoded protein: CASSPSVQLNTEAFF.

V is TRBV20-1 and J is TRBJ2-2, with 10 nucleotides matching TRBD2. The CDR3 loop spans 18 amino acids. V gave up 2 bases and J gave up 0 bases; unmatched junction bases: 9. Germline V gene data show CDR1 as DFQATT and CDR2 as SNEGSKA (reference sequence). The DNA for the CDR3 is TGCAGTGCTAGACCCCTTAGCGGGAGGCCCGCGAACACCGGGGAGCTGTTTTTT. This translates into CSARPLSGRPANTGELFF.

The J gene is TRBJ1-1, the V gene TRBV11-3; no firm D call. The CDR3 totals 13 residues. The ends were cut back, 2 bases at V and 3 bases at J, with 7 bases in the middle. Per germline, CDR1 SGHNT and CDR2 YENEEA. The DNA for the CDR3 is TGTGCCAGCAGCTTATATGGGGACACTGAAGCTTTCTTT. Translated: CASSLYGDTEAFF.

J is TRBJ2-7 and V is TRBV25-1; D ambiguous. The CDR3 has 13 amino acids. Between the trimmed V and J ends, which lost 3 bases and 10 bases, there was a span of 16 bases. Germline V gene sequence: CDR1 MGHDK, CDR2 SYGVNS. The CDR3: CASSDSAPAKQYF. CDR3 bases: TGTGCCAGCAGTGATTCCGCCCCGGCGAAACAGTACTTC.

In its sample, this clonotype was seen a few times. CDR3 sequence reads: CASNGRFVPFPQFF. The CDR3 DNA sequence: TGTGCCAGCAACGGGAGGTTTGTCCCTTTCCCACAGTTCTTC. The rearrangement joins TRBV2 to TRBJ2-1; TRBD2 matches at 7 bases. Trimming at V came to 7 bases and at J to 13 bases, leaving 16 bases not matched to a gene. Germline CDR1 and CDR2: SNHLY and FYNNEI. This CDR3 contains 14 residues.

The chain recombines TRBV4-3 with TRBJ2-2; D gene unclear. The CDR3 length is 13 residues. CDR1 is LGHNA and CDR2 is YSLEER in the germline V gene. Trimming took 3 bases from V and 4 from J, leaving 6 bases between them. The CDR3, as DNA: TGCGCCAGCAGCCAGGTCGTCACCGGGGAGCTGTTTTTT. This translates into CASSQVVTGELFF.

This chain uses TRBV7-7 with TRBJ2-2; 8 bases line up with TRBD2. The CDR3 extends over 15 amino acids. Germline V gene lookup returns CDR1 SSHAT and CDR2 FNYEAQ (reference sequence). V shed 5 bases, J shed 3 bases, and the junction held 5 bases outside the gene matches. The chain's CDR3 is CASSQTSGDTGELFF. Written as DNA, the CDR3 is TGTGCCAGCAGCCAAACTAGCGGAGACACCGGGGAGCTGTTTTTT.

This clonotype showed up just once. V usage is TRBV20-1 and J usage is TRBJ2-5; 7 positions agree with TRBD2. In germline, CDR1 is DFQATT, CDR2 SNEGSKA (reference sequence). This CDR3 is built from 13 residues. J gave up 3 bases and V 7 bases, and 8 bases lay outside the gene matches. CDR3 residues: CSVEASGKETQYF. As DNA, the CDR3 is TGCAGTGTAGAGGCTAGCGGTAAAGAGACCCAGTACTTC.

This clonotype was seen a handful of times. The rearrangement links TRBV29-1 to TRBJ2-7; 9 nucleotides line up with TRBD2. The germline CDR1 and CDR2 sequences are SQVTM and ANQGSEA. After removal of 1 base from V and 4 bases from J, the junction contained 8 bases not matched to a gene. The CDR3 runs 15 residues. CDR3 nucleotide sequence: TGCAGCGTTGAAGGGGTAGCGGGAGAGGGATACGAGCAGTACTTC. This gives the protein CSVEGVAGEGYEQYF.